The 17 T cell receptor beta chains below come from one sample, sequenced in a study of a mutant IDH1 vaccine in newly diagnosed glioma. Time point indicated: week 23, last vaccination. Alongside topical imiquimod, each dose of vaccine comprised 300 ug of mutant IDH1 20-mer peptide. The table came from immunoSEQ multiplex PCR; TCRdb's copy has only in-frame clones and leaves some out. Seen here are 60,000 to 100,000 clones, approximately 85% observed once, and the top ten hold 0.75% to 0.95%. Which antigens these TCRs recognize remains unknown. The sample consisted of PBMCs, taken from a glioma patient whose treatment included an IDH1 peptide vaccine. The receptors were gathered from a woman between 45 and 60 years old with glioma.

The chain is built from TRBV7-9 and TRBJ2-5, with D possibly called TRBD1 or TRBD2 (5 bases each). Deletions cut 5 bases from V and 5 bases from J, with 15 bases between. Germline loops: CDR1 SEHNR, CDR2 FQNEAQ (reference sequence). The CDR3 runs 14 residues. The CDR3 DNA sequence: TGTGCCAGCAGCACGCCTAAAGGGACGGAGACCCAGTACTTC. Residues: CASSTPKGTETQYF.

The rearrangement uses TRBV7-9 and TRBJ1-1; D perhaps matches TRBD1 (5 bases). The CDR3 is 14 amino acids. Trimming took off 2 bases at V and 2 bases at J, with 9 bases between the two ends. Per the germline V gene, CDR1 is SEHNR and CDR2 is FQNEAQ (reference sequence). CDR3 amino acids: CASSLQGSNTEAFF. In DNA form, the CDR3 reads TGTGCCAGCAGCTTACAGGGTAGTAACACTGAAGCTTTCTTT. The full variable domain, its missing parts supplied by reference TRBV7-9 and TRBJ1-1, is DTGVSQNPRHKITKRGQNVTFRCDPISEHNRLYWYRQTLGQGPEFLTYFQNEAQLEKSRLLSDRFSAERPKGSFSTLEIQRTEQGDSAMYLCASSLQGSNTEAFFGQGTRLTVV.

The V gene is TRBV30, the J gene TRBJ1-5, with D unresolved. This CDR3 region has 14 residues. Germline CDR1 reads GTSNPN; CDR2 reads SVGIG (reference sequence). With 1 base removed from V and 0 bases from J, the gap between germline ends came to 7 bases. The CDR3 protein is CAWSGSHSNQPQHF. CDR3 sequence (DNA): TGTGCCTGGAGTGGCAGCCATAGCAATCAGCCCCAGCATTTT.

Only a few counts were recorded for this clone. This rearrangement joins TRBV2 to TRBJ1-5; D is possibly TRBD1 (5 bases). Trimming pared 5 bases from V and 3 bases from J, leaving 11 bases between. Germline-derived CDR1 and CDR2 are SNHLY and FYNNEI. The CDR3 consists of 14 residues. The CDR3 sequence is CASSPGTVNQPQHF. The CDR3 DNA reads TGTGCCAGCAGTCCCGGGACGGTCAATCAGCCCCAGCATTTT.

This chain links TRBV5-4 with TRBJ1-6; D not certain. V was clipped by 4 bases and J by 10 bases, with 18 bases between them. CDR3 length equals 15 residues. CDR1 and CDR2 from the germline V gene are SGHNT and YYREEE (reference sequence). CDR3 coding DNA: TGTGCCAGCAGCCTGTCGCCGGCGGAGGAGTCACCCCTCCACTTT. Translation gives CASSLSPAEESPLHF.

The rearrangement uses TRBV5-4 and TRBJ2-7; TRBD2 aligns across 14 bases. The CDR3 has 15 amino acids. The germline CDR1 and CDR2 sequences are SGHNT and YYREEE (reference sequence). Losses at the gene ends were 3 bases for V and 3 bases for J; bases not matched to a gene: 2. The CDR3 DNA sequence: TGTGCCAGCAGCTCCGGACTAGCGGGAGGCTACGAGCAGTACTTC. Amino acids: CASSSGLAGGYEQYF.

This chain uses TRBV28 with TRBJ2-7; perhaps TRBD1 as D (5 bases). Germline lookup yields CDR1 MDHEN and CDR2 SYDVKM. The CDR3 loop spans 15 amino acids. The V end lost 3 bases, the J end lost 0 bases, and 12 bases lay between the germline ends. CDR3 nucleotide sequence: TGTGCCAGCAGTTTGTCAGGGATGAGCTCCTACGAGCAGTACTTC. Protein sequence: CASSLSGMSSYEQYF.

A single count supports this clone. This chain links TRBV30 with TRBJ1-2; D unclear. The CDR3 sequence is 12 residues long. Between the trimmed V and J ends, which lost 0 bases and 8 bases, there was a span of 10 bases. From germline, CDR1 is GTSNPN and CDR2 SVGIG (reference sequence). The CDR3 sequence is CAWSVTERGYTF. In nucleotides, the CDR3 is TGTGCCTGGAGTGTAACAGAAAGGGGCTACACCTTC.

The chain recombines TRBV19 with TRBJ1-5, with TRBD1 as a possible D gene (6 bases). The CDR3 covers 13 residues. Germline assignment: CDR1 LNHDA and CDR2 SQIVND (reference sequence). Trimming pared 3 bases from V and 6 bases from J, leaving 9 bases between. The DNA of the CDR3 is TGTGCCAGTAGTATCGACAGGTCTCAGCCCCAGCATTTT. It translates to CASSIDRSQPQHF.

This chain links TRBV9 with TRBJ1-2; no definite D call. The CDR3 length is 12 residues. Germline lookup yields CDR1 SGDLS and CDR2 YYNGEE. Trimming took 6 bases from V and 8 from J, leaving 14 bases between them. For the CDR3, the DNA is TGTGCCAGCACCCGGAGGGCGGACGGCTACACCTTC. Protein sequence: CASTRRADGYTF. Using reference TRBV9 and TRBJ1-2 for the parts outside the CDR3, the full variable domain is DSGVTQTPKHLITATGQRVTLRCSPRSGDLSVYWYQQSLDQGLQFLIQYYNGEERAKGNILERFSAQQFPDLHSELNLSSLELGDSALYFCASTRRADGYTFGSGTRLTVV.

The V call is TRBV13, the J call TRBJ1-1, with D unresolved. Trimming pared 5 bases from V and 1 base from J, leaving 5 bases between. This CDR3 spans 12 amino acids. Germline-derived CDR1 and CDR2 are PRHDT and FYEKMQ (reference sequence). The CDR3 region is CASSATNTEAFF. CDR3 in DNA: TGTGCCAGCAGCGCAACGAACACTGAAGCTTTCTTT.

The rearrangement links TRBV6-1 to TRBJ1-5; 8 bases agree with TRBD1. The CDR3 has 15 amino acids. Trimming removed 3 bases from V and 6 bases from J; junction bases left unmatched: 7. Germline CDR1 MNHNS, CDR2 SASEGT. Here the CDR3 reads CASSETGEGFQPQHF. DNA for the CDR3: TGTGCCAGCAGTGAGACAGGGGAAGGTTTTCAGCCCCAGCATTTT.

The chain has TRBV7-9 and TRBJ2-3, with D hard to call. This CDR3 has 17 residues. Germline V gives CDR1 SEHNR, CDR2 FQNEAQ (reference sequence). Trimming pared 5 bases from V and 2 bases from J, leaving 20 bases between. The CDR3 nucleotides read TGTGCCAGCAGCGCCCCCCGCCAAGGGCTTAACACAGATACGCAGTATTTT. Translated, it gives CASSAPRQGLNTDTQYF.

The chain recombines TRBV29-1 with TRBJ2-7, with TRBD2 matching 12 bases. V lost 5 bases, J lost 3 bases, and 5 bases stayed unmatched. CDR3 length: 14 residues. Germline V gene sequence: CDR1 SQVTM, CDR2 ANQGSEA. The CDR3 DNA follows: TGCAGCGTTAGGACTAGCGGGAATTTCTACGAGCAGTACTTC. It is translated as CSVRTSGNFYEQYF.

This chain joins TRBV5-1 and TRBJ2-3; TRBD1 agrees at 7 bases. The V segment lost 3 bases and the J segment 4 bases; nucleotides outside the gene matches: 2. CDR3 length: 13 amino acids. Looked up from germline, CDR1 is SGHRS and CDR2 is YFSETQ. CDR3 nucleotide sequence: TGCGCCAGCAGCTGGGACAGCGCAGATACGCAGTATTTT. This translates into CASSWDSADTQYF.

The chain combines TRBV5-6 with TRBJ1-5; 8 bases are shared with TRBD1. V was pared by 0 bases and J by 2 bases, with 4 bases of the junction left unmatched. The CDR3 length is 16 residues. Germline assignment: CDR1 SGHDT and CDR2 YYEEEE. DNA of the CDR3: TGTGCCAGCAGCTTGGCTGGACAGGGTGGCAATCAGCCCCAGCATTTT. This codes for CASSLAGQGGNQPQHF. The variable domain in full, completed from reference TRBV5-6 and TRBJ1-5, reads DAGVTQSPTHLIKTRGQQVTLRCSPKSGHDTVSWYQQALGQGPQFIFQYYEEEERQRGNFPDRFSGHQFPNYSSELNVNALLLGDSALYLCASSLAGQGGNQPQHFGDGTRLSIL.

This clone has a single count. The chain has TRBV14 and TRBJ1-2, with D maybe TRBD1 (6 bases). The V end was cut by 4 bases, the J end by 4 bases, with 10 bases between. The CDR3 has 13 residues. The germline V gene has CDR1 SGHDN and CDR2 FVKESK. The CDR3 DNA is TGTGCCAGCAGCCCCCTGGACAGCTATGGCTACACCTTC. It encodes CASSPLDSYGYTF.